This T cell receptor (beta chain) was identified in a study of shared clonotypes between healthy human individuals. Overall study: Per donor, three plates held CD4 naive cells, three held CD4 memory, two held CD8 naive and one held CD8 memory. Study-level points and caveats: Among donors, sharing of clonotypes was expected to be affected by sequencing depth.

V lost 1 base, J lost 0 bases, and 13 bases lay in between. The CDR3 length is 16 residues. The V gene's germline CDR1 is GTSNPN and CDR2 SVGIG (reference sequence). Investigators spread the genomic DNA of each subset evenly over several immunoSEQ plates. The repertoire was sequenced with immunoSEQ multiplex PCR; TCRdb's copy has only in-frame clones and lacks some. The table includes about 2.3 million clones, just over 90% detected once. For this clone: Its antigen is still unknown.

The material sequenced was naive CD4+ T cells from PBMCs. Subset defined: CD45RA+ positively selected. This chain joins TRBV30 and TRBJ1-5; no firm D call. This sequence was found in a man in his late teens or twenties in good health. Some clones in this sample may be carry-over from other donors' samples. CDR3 DNA sequence: TGTGCCTGGAGTGGGTCCGCAGGCTATAGCAATCAGCCCCAGCATTTT. This codes for CAWSGSAGYSNQPQHF. Filled out from reference TRBV30 and TRBJ1-5, the complete variable domain reads SQTIHQWPATLVQPVGSPLSLECTVEGTSNPNLYWYRQAAGRGLQLLFYSVGIGQISSEVPQNLSASRPQDRQFILSSKKLLLSDSGFYLCAWSGSAGYSNQPQHFGDGTRLSIL.